This TCR beta chain was captured by sequencing in a study of blood T cells in healthy people across ages. The wider study: When template switching was applied, about one barcoded beta molecule was captured per two T cells.

For the second PCR, which ran for about 7 to 12 cycles, a sample-barcoded 5' primer and a J-beta primer mix were used. All cDNA molecules were each tagged by a template-switch adaptor with 12 random nucleotides. TCRdb independently ran MiXCR on the 5' RACE reads; one entry per CDR3 protein. The sample shows around 1,800,000 distinct CDR3 sequences, approximately 39% of them seen only once. This clonotype was found once. The CDR3 loop spans 16 amino acids. CDR1 and CDR2 (germline): KGHSH, LQKENI. V was trimmed by 2 bases and J by 0 bases, leaving 11 bases between them. V usage is TRBV18 and J usage is TRBJ1-3; D possibly corresponds to TRBD1 (6 bases). The clonotype was recovered from a human donor in good health. The sequencing input was blood. CDR3 nucleotide sequence: TGTGCCAGCTCACCAACCCGGGACAACTCTGGAAACACCATATATTTT. Encoded protein: CASSPTRDNSGNTIYF.